This T cell receptor (beta chain) is from a study of cytomegalovirus exposure and HLA in healthy donors. The PCR was carried out with 60 Vbeta primers and 13 Jbeta primers. Profiled with immunoSEQ multiplex PCR; TCRdb holds only in-frame clones, not every one. Of 90,000 to 95,000 clones detected, more than 65% appear once; the ten largest clones hold roughly 1.1%. As to this clone: Its antigen is still unknown.

Germline CDR1 GTSNPN, CDR2 SVGIG (reference sequence). The junction had 8 bases not matched to a gene; V was cut back by 3 bases and J by 6 bases. CDR3 length equals 13 residues. Findings and limits, study-wide: There were a few CMV-associated chains whose specificity for CMV antigens was confirmed in vitro. Later, an analysis found that common viral pathogens appeared to be linked with several of the most significant clusters. In an earlier analysis, productive rearrangement rates for most beta V segments clustered near 90% or 30%. Analyzed later, association rates of TCRs varied across HLA loci, with DRB1 most and HLA-C fewest.

The gene calls are TRBV30 and TRBJ2-7; 7 positions agree with TRBD2. Sequenced input: PBMCs. The source of this sequence is a girl aged 2-10 years in good health and CMV-seropositive. CDR3 region: CAWSVVWGGEQYF. The CDR3 nucleotides read TGTGCCTGGAGCGTAGTTTGGGGGGGCGAGCAGTACTTC.